What follows describes a single T cell receptor beta chain. Methods used by the authors: Scientists estimated how many nucleated cells there were by amplifying reference gene primers. Method: immunoSEQ multiplex PCR; TCRdb's copy keeps in-frame clones and lacks some. The DNA gave D and trimming, while V, J and clone size come from that table. The repertoire has under 300,000 clones, around 85% of them found once; the top ten carry roughly 11%. Looked up from germline, CDR1 is SNHLY and CDR2 is FYNNEI. V gave up 0 bases and J gave up 4 bases, with 9 bases separating them. This CDR3 has 15 residues. The source of the sample is a study of blood T cell repertoires in COVID-19. Looking at the study overall: The samples span acute and convalescent COVID-19 from the United States, Italy and Spain. T cells, B-cell-depleted T cells, or PBMCs provided the cDNA or gDNA that served as material.

The sequence came from a woman between 70 and 85 years old with acute or convalescent COVID-19. The chain has TRBV2 and TRBJ2-2; D possibly corresponds to TRBD2 (6 bases). Sequencing was carried out using peripheral blood. CDR3 in amino acids: CASSEATGVTGELFF. CDR3 sequence (DNA): TGTGCCAGCAGTGAAGCGACGGGGGTCACCGGGGAGCTGTTTTTT.